One sample yielded the 28 T cell receptor beta chains listed below, sequenced in a study of blood T cells in healthy people across ages. Combining a sample-barcoded 5' primer with a J-beta primer mix, a second PCR ran for about 7 to 11 cycles. Via MiXCR, TCRdb re-called the 5' RACE reads, giving one row per CDR3 protein. The table lists about 1,400,000 distinct CDR3 sequences, 55% to 75% of them singletons, with about 6.3% in the top ten. The sample comprised blood. The receptors derive from a man younger than 30 in good health.

The chain recombines TRBV29-1 with TRBJ2-2; TRBD1 matches at 9 bases. After removal of 6 bases from V and 0 bases from J, the junction contained 8 bases not matched to a gene. Germline values: CDR1 SQVTM, CDR2 ANQGSEA. CDR3 length: 16 residues. CDR3 in amino acids: CSVPKGQGPNTGELFF. CDR3 bases: TGCAGCGTCCCTAAGGGACAGGGACCGAACACCGGGGAGCTGTTTTTT.

V is TRBV20-1 and J is TRBJ2-2; TRBD2 might be the D (6 bases). The germline CDR1 and CDR2 sequences are DFQATT and SNEGSKA (reference sequence). The ends were cut back, 5 bases at V and 3 bases at J, with 19 bases in the middle. This CDR3 is 16 amino acids long. CDR3 coding DNA: TGCAGTGCTCAAAACGGAGGGACTCCGGACACCGGGGAGCTGTTTTTT. Translation: CSAQNGGTPDTGELFF.

The table lists this clonotype with many counts. The V and J genes are TRBV11-2 and TRBJ2-1, with unresolved D. Germline lookup yields CDR1 SGHAT and CDR2 FQNNGV. The CDR3 loop spans 12 amino acids. V gave up 4 bases and J gave up 3 bases, with 4 bases separating them. CDR3 sequence (DNA): TGTGCCAGCAGCTCGGACTACAATGAGCAGTTCTTC. This translates into CASSSDYNEQFF. The whole variable domain, remainder taken from reference TRBV11-2 and TRBJ2-1, is EAGVAQSPRYKIIEKRQSVAFWCNPISGHATLYWYQQILGQGPKLLIQFQNNGVVDDSQLPKDRFSAERLKGVDSTLKIQPAKLEDSAVYLCASSSDYNEQFFGPGTRLTVL.

The CDR3 nucleotides are TGTGCCAGCAGCTTAATAGGGTTAGGCTACGAGCAGTACTTC. This encodes CASSLIGLGYEQYF. The chain carries TRBV7-9 and TRBJ2-7, with no clear D. Germline V CDR1 and CDR2: SEHNR, FQNEAQ (reference sequence). The CDR3 runs 14 residues. The V and J ends lost 2 bases and 3 bases respectively, with 11 bases between them.

The CDR3 loop reads CASSAGQGEPNYGYTF. The CDR3 coding sequence is TGTGCCAGCAGCGCGGGACAGGGGGAACCTAACTATGGCTACACCTTC. This chain joins TRBV9 and TRBJ1-2; 11 bases match TRBD1. Trimming took 3 bases from V and 0 from J; bases not matched to a gene: 4. The germline V gene has CDR1 SGDLS and CDR2 YYNGEE. This CDR3 has 16 amino acids.

This clonotype appeared a few times. The chain combines TRBV10-3 with TRBJ2-1; 8 nucleotides align to TRBD2. The CDR3 sequence is 15 residues long. Trimming at V came to 0 bases and at J to 6 bases, leaving 4 bases not matched to a gene. Germline assignment: CDR1 ENHRY and CDR2 SYGVKD. CDR3 sequence reads: CAISESSGEVNEQFF. The CDR3 nucleotides read TGTGCCATCAGTGAGTCTAGCGGGGAGGTCAATGAGCAGTTCTTC.

The V call is TRBV6-1, the J call TRBJ1-2; D might be TRBD1 (5 bases). This CDR3 has 13 amino acids. Trimming took 6 bases from V and 7 from J, leaving 15 bases between them. CDR1 MNHNS and CDR2 SASEGT come from the germline V gene. As DNA, the CDR3 is TGTGCCAGCAGCCAAGGGGTTGGTATTGGCTACACCTTC. This sequence encodes CASSQGVGIGYTF.

The V call is TRBV6-2 or TRBV6-3, the J call TRBJ2-1; D possibly matches TRBD1 or TRBD2 (6 bases each). Trimming cost V 8 bases and J 3 bases, with 14 bases left between them. This CDR3 contains 14 residues. The germline V gene encodes CDR1 MNHEY and CDR2 SVGEGT. CDR3: CASWRGTHYNEQFF. In DNA form, the CDR3 reads TGTGCCAGCTGGAGGGGGACCCACTACAATGAGCAGTTCTTC.

The chain links TRBV12-3 or TRBV12-4 to TRBJ2-5; possibly TRBD1 for D (5 bases). The length of the CDR3 is 14 residues. The germline V and J ends were trimmed by 6 bases and 3 bases, with 14 bases remaining between them. The CDR3 DNA follows: TGTGCCAGCAGCCCTAAAGACAGCAAAGAGACCCAGTACTTC. Encoded protein: CASSPKDSKETQYF.

This clonotype has just a few counts. The rearrangement joins TRBV4-1 to TRBJ2-7, with 11 positions matching TRBD2. Germline V gene lookup returns CDR1 MGHRA and CDR2 YSYEKL. CDR3 length equals 15 residues. The V and J ends lost 1 base and 3 bases, in that order; junction bases with no gene match: 2. CDR3 nucleotide sequence: TGCGCCAGCAGCCAAGCGACTAGCGGGATCTACGAGCAGTACTTC. This translates into CASSQATSGIYEQYF.

The chain is built from TRBV28 and TRBJ1-2; perhaps TRBD1 as D (6 bases). The CDR3 loop spans 15 amino acids. V lost 6 bases and J 1 base, leaving 15 bases between the germline ends. Germline V gives CDR1 MDHEN, CDR2 SYDVKM. CDR3 DNA sequence: TGTGCCAGCAGGGACCTTGGGGGCGGTAACTATGGCTACACCTTC. Its translation: CASRDLGGGNYGYTF.

CDR3 DNA: TGTGCCAGCACCGACAGGGGTTCTAACAATGAGCAGTTCTTC. This codes for CASTDRGSNNEQFF. The genes are TRBV2 and TRBJ2-1; TRBD1 agrees at 8 bases. CDR3 size: 14 residues. V trimming: 7 bases; J trimming: 5 bases; junction bases outside the gene matches: 7. Germline V lookup: CDR1 SNHLY, CDR2 FYNNEI.

This clonotype was detected a few times. The chain recombines TRBV5-1 with TRBJ1-2, with no clear D. The CDR3 has 15 amino acids. Deletions cut 4 bases from V and 7 bases from J, with 20 bases between. Germline CDR1 SGHRS, CDR2 YFSETQ. In DNA form, the CDR3 reads TGCGCCAGCAGCCTGTACGAGGCCTCTCCCGCTGGCTACACCTTC. This translates into CASSLYEASPAGYTF. Filled out from reference TRBV5-1 and TRBJ1-2, the complete variable domain reads KAGVTQTPRYLIKTRGQQVTLSCSPISGHRSVSWYQQTPGQGLQFLFEYFSETQRNKGNFPGRFSGRQFSNSRSEMNVSTLELGDSALYLCASSLYEASPAGYTFGSGTRLTVV.

The chain employs TRBV4-2 and TRBJ1-1, with D perhaps TRBD1 (6 bases). Germline lookup yields CDR1 LGHNA and CDR2 YNFKEQ. The V and J ends lost 6 bases and 2 bases respectively, with 13 bases between them. The CDR3 sequence is 14 residues long. CDR3 nucleotide sequence: TGTGCCAGCAGGACAGGACACATAAACACTGAAGCTTTCTTT. Translated: CASRTGHINTEAFF.

The chain is built from TRBV7-6 and TRBJ2-7; weak D call: TRBD1 (5 bases). The V and J ends lost 0 bases and 6 bases respectively, with 21 bases between them. The CDR3 has 17 amino acids. CDR1 SGHVS and CDR2 FNYEAQ come from the germline V gene. The CDR3 DNA reads TGTGCCAGCAGCTTAGCTTATGATGGGGCAGCAAGTGGCGAGCAGTACTTC. This encodes CASSLAYDGAASGEQYF.

This clonotype was detected a few times. This chain connects TRBV21-1 to TRBJ2-1; TRBD2, the table's D call, lacks a check against the DNA. TRBV21-1 is described as a pseudogene. The CDR3 consists of 16 residues. CDR3 nucleotide sequence: TGTGCCAGCACCCTCGGGACTGCAGTTCGGGACAATGAGCAGTTCTTC. Residues: CASTLGTAVRDNEQFF.

The chain joins TRBV27 to TRBJ2-3; 10 bases are shared with TRBD1. Germline V gene data show CDR1 as MNHEY and CDR2 as SMNVEV (reference sequence). Trimming at V came to 5 bases and at J to 6 bases, leaving 5 bases not matched to a gene. The CDR3 runs to 14 residues. This CDR3 is CASSTGQGSDTQYF. In DNA form, the CDR3 reads TGTGCCAGCAGTACGGGACAGGGGAGCGATACGCAGTATTTT.

The J gene is TRBJ2-3, the V gene TRBV5-1, with 9 positions matching TRBD1. The CDR3 runs to 16 residues. Trimming took 2 bases from V and 7 from J; bases not matched to a gene: 11. Per germline, CDR1 SGHRS and CDR2 YFSETQ. Here the CDR3 DNA reads TGCGCCAGCAGCTTACCAGACGGGACAGGGCCCTATACGCAGTATTTT. It yields the protein CASSLPDGTGPYTQYF.

The chain has TRBV7-9 and TRBJ2-4; D is undetermined. This CDR3 is built from 16 residues. Germline V lookup: CDR1 SEHNR, CDR2 FQNEAQ (reference sequence). Deletions cut 5 bases from V and 3 bases from J, with 17 bases between. CDR3 protein: CASSNEVGLGKNIQYF. The CDR3 DNA reads TGTGCCAGCAGCAATGAGGTGGGGTTGGGCAAAAACATTCAGTACTTC.

There are a few counts of this clonotype. The V call is TRBV27, the J call TRBJ2-4, with D hard to call. The J call could be wrong; TRBJ2-7 is a better fit for the DNA end. Germline CDR1 is MNHEY and CDR2 is SMNVEV (reference sequence). This CDR3 has 13 residues. The CDR3 bases are TGTGCCAGCAGCTACCTGGGCGGAGACGAGCAGTACTTC. The encoded protein is CASSYLGGDEQYF.

This clonotype was seen a handful of times. The chain couples TRBV7-2 to TRBJ2-5; 8 positions agree with TRBD2. The CDR3 has 15 residues. Germline V gene sequence: CDR1 SGHTA, CDR2 FQGNSA. After removal of 1 base from V and 7 bases from J, the junction contained 8 bases not matched to a gene. CDR3 coding DNA: TGTGCCAGCAGCTTAGAGCGGGGGCGGAGGCGGACCCAGTACTTC. Protein sequence: CASSLERGRRRTQYF.

There are a few counts of this clonotype. The chain carries TRBV21-1 and TRBJ1-2. TRBV21-1 is assigned pseudogene status. The CDR3 runs 14 residues. CDR3 sequence: CASIKGWRKHGYTF. The CDR3 DNA reads TGTGCCAGCATCAAGGGGTGGAGGAAACATGGCTACACCTTC.

This clonotype was observed a handful of times. V is TRBV27 and J is TRBJ2-1; 10 bases line up with TRBD2. This CDR3 comprises 17 residues. In germline, CDR1 is MNHEY, CDR2 SMNVEV (reference sequence). V lost 0 bases and J lost 10; bases outside the gene matches: 12. CDR3 nucleotide sequence: TGTGCCAGCAGTTTATCGGTCGCTAGCGGGAGTTCGGGCGAGCAGTTCTTC. The encoded protein is CASSLSVASGSSGEQFF.

This chain joins TRBV4-1 and TRBJ1-6; TRBD1 might be the D (6 bases). V gave up 1 base and J gave up 16 bases, with 14 bases separating them. The CDR3 has 13 amino acids. Looked up from germline, CDR1 is MGHRA and CDR2 is YSYEKL. The CDR3 here is CASSQVGSGVLHF. CDR3 DNA: TGCGCCAGCAGCCAAGTAGGGTCAGGGGTGCTCCACTTT.

This clonotype was recorded a few times. This chain links TRBV7-2 with TRBJ1-6, with 7 bases aligning to TRBD1. The germline CDR1 and CDR2 sequences are SGHTA and FQGNSA. The ends lost 1 base at V and 5 bases at J; junction bases unmatched: 8. The length of the CDR3 is 17 residues. Here the CDR3 reads CASSLEFGTVNNSPLHF. CDR3 nucleotides: TGTGCCAGCAGCTTAGAGTTTGGGACAGTCAATAATTCACCCCTCCACTTT.

The genes are TRBV29-1 and TRBJ1-4; 7 nucleotides match TRBD1. This CDR3 contains 13 residues. Germline V CDR1 and CDR2: SQVTM, ANQGSEA. V lost 3 bases, J lost 4 bases, and 2 bases stayed unmatched. CDR3 DNA sequence: TGCAGCGTTGAGGGACAGTATAATGAAAAACTGTTTTTT. This encodes CSVEGQYNEKLFF. The entire variable domain, with the rest obtained from reference TRBV29-1 and TRBJ1-4, is as follows: SAVISQKPSRDICQRGTSLTIQCQVDSQVTMMFWYRQQPGQSLTLIATANQGSEATYESGFVIDKFPISRPNLTFSTLTVSNMSPEDSSIYLCSVEGQYNEKLFFGSGTQLSVL.

The rearrangement joins TRBV7-2 to TRBJ2-5; TRBD2 agrees at 11 bases. The DNA end lines up better with TRBJ2-7; the J call may be wrong. The CDR3 totals 16 residues. CDR1 and CDR2 from the germline V gene are SGHTA and FQGNSA. The CDR3 reads CASSSIAGGLSHEQYF. CDR3 nucleotides: TGTGCCAGCAGCTCCATAGCGGGAGGGTTGAGCCACGAGCAGTACTTC.

This clonotype was observed a handful of times. This chain uses TRBV12-5 with TRBJ2-5, with D uncertain. The ends were cut back, 5 bases at V and 4 bases at J, with 11 bases in the middle. The CDR3 has 13 residues. The germline gives CDR1 LGHNT, CDR2 FRNRAP. The CDR3 is CASGLSARETQYF. The CDR3 bases are TGTGCTAGTGGTCTATCAGCCCGAGAGACCCAGTACTTC. Supplemented by reference TRBV12-5 and TRBJ2-5, the full variable domain reads DARVTQTPRHKVTEMGQEVTMRCQPILGHNTVFWYRQTMMQGLELLAYFRNRAPLDDSGMPKDRFSAEMPDATLATLKIQPSEPRDSAVYFCASGLSARETQYFGPGTRLLVL.